This T cell receptor beta chain comes out of a study of cytomegalovirus exposure and HLA in healthy donors (dated by TCRdb to the late 2010s). For the wider study: In an earlier analysis of some 610 of the donors, under 300 Gb of sequence data and roughly 100 million unique TCR beta sequences from 150 million to 200 million T cells were reported. An early release covering roughly 640 HLA-typed donors comprised 300 to 350 gigabases of sequencing data and around 85 million unique TCR sequences. Of the roughly 400 genotyped donors, approximately 80% fell in the genetic ancestry cluster associated with self-reported Caucasian donors. The study aimed to test whether signatures of past pathogen exposure could be identified by cataloging public T cell receptors. Using immunosequencing, the study profiled T cell repertoires from fewer than 850 subjects and related those repertoires to cytomegalovirus serostatus. A separate validation cohort of approximately 130 different subjects was used in addition to the approximately 670-subject first cohort. The study combined high-throughput TCR immunosequencing, statistical association of individual TCRs with disease status, and machine learning to predict cytomegalovirus infection status. A later analysis re-analyzed previously published TCR beta repertoires from 650 to 800 donors and added high-resolution HLA genotyping to study TCR occurrence patterns. Rather than drawing on any new phenotypic data, the later analysis identified candidate immune exposures from TCR beta sequences and the way those sequences occurred across donors. An earlier analysis of 587 of the donors used high-throughput TCR beta sequencing to judge whether each TCR beta V gene segment behaved as functional or pseudogenic. Alongside the repertoire data, information on donor age, sex, ethnicity and CMV serostatus was compiled. In a later genetic analysis, genome-wide SNP genotypes for 398 of the 666 donors were used, and that subset was treated as a discovery cohort. All discovery cohort repertoires had been generated on a single sequencing platform. HLA typing included class I and class II loci at four-digit resolution. Typing coverage varied by locus: 629-630 donors for A, B, C, DRB1 and DQB1; more than 500 for DQA1; around 610 for DPA1; roughly 450 for DPB1. Because of strong linkage in the cohort, 5 or 6 DR-DQ haplotypes were treated as single units for association and clustering. Among several hundred genotyped donors of the cohort, an average of roughly 230,000 unique TCR beta nucleotide sequences was sequenced per donor, of which about 18% were non-productive.

Library method: the immunoSEQ multiplex PCR assay. The multiplex PCR relied on a mix of 60 forward primers for TCR Vbeta segments and 13 reverse primers for TCR Jbeta segments. The CDR3 region of rearranged TCR beta genes was amplified from genomic DNA by a multiplex PCR assay. On the Illumina HiSeq System, the amplified TCR beta libraries were sequenced as 87-base-pair reads. The paper's processing steps were these. A later analysis tallied roughly 80 million unique TCR beta chains across the 666 repertoires, and about 10 million of those chains were shared by two or more donors. A nearest-neighbor algorithm error-corrected the raw reads and collapsed the reads into unique sequences, merging closely related sequences to remove PCR and sequencing errors. V, D and J gene segments were assigned by aligning CDR3 sequences to IMGT reference sequences. Each retained sequence needed at least a six-nucleotide match to both a V gene segment and a J gene segment. Rearrangements were called productive when the CDR3 lacked stop codons and stayed in frame with V and J; all others were non-productive. Following IMGT convention, CDR3 was defined as the stretch from the second conserved V-encoded cysteine up to the conserved J-encoded phenylalanine. The earlier analysis of some 600 of the donors excluded sequences that lacked an unambiguous match to a single V gene segment. An earlier analysis of around 600 of the donors classified V segments as functional when productive rearrangements were above 56.7% and as segregating when the standard deviation between donors was above 5%. A statistical classification framework was built for diagnosing cytomegalovirus status from the catalog of TCR beta chain sequences. A later analysis assigned V and J genes by comparing TCR nucleotide sequences with IMGT/GENE-DB human TR gene sequences. A later analysis assigned CDR3 sequences and most-parsimonious VDJ recombination scenarios with the TCRdist pipeline. In a later analysis, every TCR beta chain was defined by the combination of its CDR3 amino acid sequence and its V-gene family, and reads without a unique V-gene family were dropped. To address suspected cross-contamination and a sequencing artifact, a later analysis removed under 600 highly shared, low-generation-probability nucleotide sequences. In a later analysis, a clonal expansion index was calculated for each public chain from normalized within-repertoire ranks of inferred template counts. Generation probabilities in a later analysis came from a VDJ recombination model fitted to out-of-frame rearrangements, and those results were checked against IGoR. In a later analysis, TCR-TCR, TCR-HLA and TCR-CMV co-occurrence was scored with hypergeometric tests, and a repertoire-size bias correction was applied to TCR pairs. A later analysis estimated false discovery rates by permuting HLA or CMV assignments 20 times. In a later analysis, co-occurring TCRs were grouped with DBSCAN, and TCRdist sequence similarity was added when clustering was performed within HLA-allele-positive subsets. Co-occurrence clustering excluded repertoires with fewer than 30,000 or more than 120,000 public chains, plus five with anomalous nucleotide sharing. Not all clones reach the TCRdb copy of this immuneACCESS table, which keeps in-frame sequences only. Checked studies attribute under half of the gap to unresolved V genes and leave the rest unexplained. That table furnishes V, J and clone size, whereas the DNA furnished D and trimming. The sample data list around 190,000 clones, and over 70% of these were observed just once. Roughly 1.7% of the sample is taken by the ten largest.

Points on this clone: Its antigen specificity is not known. No base-level quality is on record; no much larger clone is a single base apart.

CDR1 and CDR2, per the germline V gene, are SGHTA and FQGNSA. V is cut by 1 base and J by 0 bases, and the space between the germline ends is 17 bases. The CDR3 sequence holds 18 residues, the cysteine and phenylalanine included. Only the CDR3 region is kept as DNA, spanning 54 bases read in frame from base 1. General study outcomes and caveats: Immune exposure information for the cohort was limited to CMV serostatus. In a later analysis, the rate of TCR association differed among HLA loci, with DRB1 alleles having the most associated TCRs and HLA-C alleles having the fewest. In a later analysis, several top co-occurrence clusters were reported to appear linked to parvovirus B19, influenza, CMV and Epstein-Barr virus. Because HLA typing was unavailable for some donors at each locus, only the typed subset was used in association tests. According to a later analysis, most CMV-associated TCR beta chains appeared to be HLA-restricted, and the HLA associations seemed to be driven largely by CMV exposure. The 87-base-pair reads could not distinguish some IMGT-functional V segments, including TRBV6-2 and TRBV6-3, so those segments were excluded. The study listed over 150 TCR beta chains as associated with cytomegalovirus. In a later analysis, HLA-associated TCR beta chains showed more clonal expansion and lower generation probabilities than non-associated chains that were equally common. An association between a missense DCLRE1C variant and V-gene and J-gene trimming of TCR beta chains was found in a later genetic analysis and replicated in an independent cohort. Compared with the approximately 700-donor mean, donors in an Asian-associated ancestry cluster had fewer N-insertions in productive TCRs, according to a later genetic analysis. Broadly in line with IMGT annotations, most TCR beta V segments showed up in productive rearrangements about 90% or about 30% of the time in an earlier analysis of 587 of the donors. A later analysis associated about 17,000 TCR beta sequences with specific HLA alleles at a false discovery rate of 0.05. Across donors, most TCR sequences were observed very rarely, whereas some public TCRs were present in many individuals. In vitro tests confirmed that a few of the cytomegalovirus-associated TCR beta chains recognize cytomegalovirus antigens. When HLA alleles, especially DR and DQ, strongly co-occurred, TCR associations were difficult to assign to individual alleles. The classifier was reported to diagnose cytomegalovirus status with high specificity and sensitivity in both the original cohort and the validation cohort. In this cohort, only TCR beta chains were sequenced, and detectable features were limited by the absence of alpha or paired-chain data. A cluster of highly shared sequence variants was judged likely to represent a technical artifact of the sequencing pipeline. Correlated functional status among segregating V segments might reflect linkage disequilibrium, but an unknown experimental factor could not be ruled out. A further reported finding was that TCR beta sequences accurately predicted the HLA-A and HLA-B alleles for most subjects in the first cohort. The authors suggested that the approach could potentially be extended to other disease states and immunological phenotypes. Because counts were too low, approximately 18 rarely observed V segments, including chromosome 9 orphons, were excluded from the earlier analysis of around 590 of the donors. The presence/absence analyses assumed that sequencing depth was roughly uniform across donors, and that assumption may not be true.

The cohort consisted of 600 to 700 healthy bone marrow donors. Cohort members were all nominally healthy when sampled, although unrecorded immune exposures were likely present. The donor was CMV seropositive and belonged to the group of some 290 seropositive cohort members. A peripheral blood sample was collected from each donor, and TCR beta sequencing was performed on peripheral blood mononuclear cells. The Qiagen DNeasy Blood Extraction Kit was used to extract genomic DNA from the blood cell samples. Input material: PBMCs. The chain is assembled from TRBV7-2 and TRBJ2-3; the D gene is unclear. The sequence derives from a man aged 40-55 years in good health and CMV-seropositive. The sequenced DNA is TGTGCCAGCAGCTTAGGACTCCTGGCCGACCTTAGCACAGATACGCAGTATTTT. Its coded protein is CASSLGLLADLSTDTQYF.